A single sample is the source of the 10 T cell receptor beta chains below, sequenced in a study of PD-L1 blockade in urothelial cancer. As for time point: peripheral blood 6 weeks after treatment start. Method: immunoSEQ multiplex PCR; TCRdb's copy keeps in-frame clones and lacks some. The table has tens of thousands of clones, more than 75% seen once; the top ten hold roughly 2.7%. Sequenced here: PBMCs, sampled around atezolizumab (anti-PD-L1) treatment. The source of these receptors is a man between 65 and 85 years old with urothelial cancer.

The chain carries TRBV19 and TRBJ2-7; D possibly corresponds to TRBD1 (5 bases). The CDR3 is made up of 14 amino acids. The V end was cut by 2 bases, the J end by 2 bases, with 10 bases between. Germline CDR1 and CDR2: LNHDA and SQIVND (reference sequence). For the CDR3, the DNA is TGTGCCAGTAGTATATCGGGCAGGGCCTACGAGCAGTACTTC. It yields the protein CASSISGRAYEQYF. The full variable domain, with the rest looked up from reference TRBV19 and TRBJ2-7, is DGGITQSPKYLFRKEGQNVTLSCEQNLNHDAMYWYRQDPGQGLRLIYYSQIVNDFQKGDIAEGYSVSREKKESFPLTVTSAQKNPTAFYLCASSISGRAYEQYFGPGTRLTVT.

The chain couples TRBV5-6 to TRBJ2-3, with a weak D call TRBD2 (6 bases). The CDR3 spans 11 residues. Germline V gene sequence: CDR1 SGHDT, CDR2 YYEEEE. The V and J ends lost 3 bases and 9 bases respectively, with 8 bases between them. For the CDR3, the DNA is TGTGCCAGCAGCTGGGGGGAAACGCAGTATTTT. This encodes CASSWGETQYF.

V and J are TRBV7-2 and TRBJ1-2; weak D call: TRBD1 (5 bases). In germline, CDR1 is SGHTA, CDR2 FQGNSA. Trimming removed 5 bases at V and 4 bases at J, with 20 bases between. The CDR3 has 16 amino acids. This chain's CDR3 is CASSQRTSGDFYGYTF. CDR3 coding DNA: TGTGCCAGCAGCCAACGGACATCGGGGGATTTCTATGGCTACACCTTC.

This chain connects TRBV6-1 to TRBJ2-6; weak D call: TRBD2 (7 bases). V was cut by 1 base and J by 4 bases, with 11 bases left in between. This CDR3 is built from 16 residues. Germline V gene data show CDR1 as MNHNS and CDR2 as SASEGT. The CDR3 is CASSEDGGAGANVLTF. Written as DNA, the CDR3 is TGTGCCAGCAGTGAAGATGGGGGGGCAGGGGCCAACGTCCTGACTTTC.

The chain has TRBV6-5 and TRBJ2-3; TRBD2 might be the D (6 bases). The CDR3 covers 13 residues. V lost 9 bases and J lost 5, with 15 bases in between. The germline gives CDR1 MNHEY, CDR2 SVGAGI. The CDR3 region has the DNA TGTGCCAGTTGTATAGCGGCCGGAGATACGCAGTATTTT. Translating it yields CASCIAAGDTQYF.

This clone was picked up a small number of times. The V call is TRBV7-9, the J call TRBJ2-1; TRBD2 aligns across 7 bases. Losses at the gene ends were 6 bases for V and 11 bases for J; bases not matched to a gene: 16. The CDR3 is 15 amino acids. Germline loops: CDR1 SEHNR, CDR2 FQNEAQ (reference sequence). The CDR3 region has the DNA TGTGCCAGCAGGCCCGTCAGGCTAGCGGCTCTACAGCAGTTCTTC. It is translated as CASRPVRLAALQQFF.

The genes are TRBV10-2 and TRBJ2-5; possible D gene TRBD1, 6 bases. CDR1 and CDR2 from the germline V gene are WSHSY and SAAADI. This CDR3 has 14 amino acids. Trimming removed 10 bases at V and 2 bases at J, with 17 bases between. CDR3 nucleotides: TGCGCCACCCGGAGCATGGACAGTCAAGAGACCCAGTACTTC. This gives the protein CATRSMDSQETQYF.

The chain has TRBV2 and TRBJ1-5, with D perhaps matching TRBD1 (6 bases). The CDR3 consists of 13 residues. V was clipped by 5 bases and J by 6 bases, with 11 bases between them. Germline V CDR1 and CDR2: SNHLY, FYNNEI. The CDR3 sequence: CASSWGGAQPQHF. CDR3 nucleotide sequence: TGTGCCAGCAGTTGGGGGGGGGCTCAGCCCCAGCATTTT.

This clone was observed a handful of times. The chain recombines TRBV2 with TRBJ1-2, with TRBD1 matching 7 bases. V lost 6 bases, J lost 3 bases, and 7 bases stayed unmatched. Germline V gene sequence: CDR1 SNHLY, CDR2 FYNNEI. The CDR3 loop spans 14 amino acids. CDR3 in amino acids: CASSADRDHYGYTF. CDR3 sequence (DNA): TGTGCCAGCAGCGCAGACAGGGACCACTATGGCTACACCTTC.

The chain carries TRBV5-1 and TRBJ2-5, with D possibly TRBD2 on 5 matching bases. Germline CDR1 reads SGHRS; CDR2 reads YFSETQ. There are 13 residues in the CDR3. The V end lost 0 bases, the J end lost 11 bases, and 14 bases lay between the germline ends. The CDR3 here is CASSLVEAPQQYF. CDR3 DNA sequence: TGCGCCAGCAGCTTGGTGGAGGCGCCCCAGCAGTACTTC.